The rows below give T cell receptor beta chains drawn from one sample of a study of T-cell reconstitution after alpha-beta-depleted transplantation in children. TCRdb passed the PCR reads through MiXCR, listing each CDR3 protein once. This table has 250,000 to 300,000 distinct CDR3 sequences, 6% to 10% appearing once. Sequences were derived from peripheral blood, sampled 360 days after TCRalphabeta/CD19-depleted stem cell transplant. These receptor sequences come from a female patient aged 2-9 years who had a stem cell transplant for Fanconi anemia, so the T cells may come from the graft donor. Each CDR3 is given with its conserved first and last residue. Each record gives: V gene, J gene, D gene, clone size, CDR3 DNA, CDR3 protein. D genes are given only for firm matches. Some rows have no size entry. The others give once, few or many, or a class for an expanded clone.

v_call: TRBV6-2/TRBV6-3; j_call: TRBJ2-6; d_call: -; clone_size: -; cdr3_nt: TGTGCCAGCAGCCCAACGTTAGGGTTTGGTGGGGCCAACGTCCTGACTTTC; cdr3_aa: CASSPTLGFGGANVLTF
v_call: TRBV7-6; j_call: TRBJ1-1; d_call: -; clone_size: -; cdr3_nt: TGTGCCAGCAGCTTATGGGAGAGCCGGAACACTGAAGCTTTCTTT; cdr3_aa: CASSLWESRNTEAFF
v_call: TRBV5-1; j_call: TRBJ1-1; d_call: -; clone_size: few; cdr3_nt: TGCGCCAGCAGCTTGGGAGCGATACGGGGCACTGAAGCTTTCTTT; cdr3_aa: CASSLGAIRGTEAFF
v_call: TRBV6-1; j_call: TRBJ2-3; d_call: TRBD2; clone_size: many; cdr3_nt: TGTGCCAGCTCGCAACTAGCGGGAGGGGCAGATACGCAGTATTTT; cdr3_aa: CASSQLAGGADTQYF
v_call: TRBV4-2; j_call: TRBJ2-3; d_call: TRBD2; clone_size: -; cdr3_nt: TGTGCCAGCAGCCAAGATCCGACTAGCGGGAGGCCCACAGATACGCAGTATTTT; cdr3_aa: CASSQDPTSGRPTDTQYF
v_call: TRBV5-1; j_call: TRBJ2-1; d_call: TRBD1; clone_size: many; cdr3_nt: TGCGCCAGCAGCTTGGGGGACAGGGGGCCCTACAATGAGCAGTTCTTC; cdr3_aa: CASSLGDRGPYNEQFF
v_call: TRBV28; j_call: TRBJ1-3; d_call: -; clone_size: few; cdr3_nt: TGTGCCAGCAGTTTGCGGCGGGGAGTATCTGGAAACACCATATATTTT; cdr3_aa: CASSLRRGVSGNTIYF
v_call: TRBV10-3; j_call: TRBJ1-2; d_call: -; clone_size: many; cdr3_nt: TGTGCCATTAGCGGAGGGATCGGCTACACCTTC; cdr3_aa: CAISGGIGYTF
v_call: TRBV6-5; j_call: TRBJ1-1; d_call: -; clone_size: few; cdr3_nt: TGTGCCAGCAGATTAAACAATCCGGGCACTGAAGCTTTCTTT; cdr3_aa: CASRLNNPGTEAFF
v_call: TRBV13; j_call: TRBJ2-3; d_call: -; clone_size: many; cdr3_nt: TGTGCCAGCAGCGAGGGTGGGAGACTAGGAACAGATACGCAGTATTTT; cdr3_aa: CASSEGGRLGTDTQYF
v_call: TRBV6-6; j_call: TRBJ1-1; d_call: -; clone_size: many; cdr3_nt: TGTGCCAGCAAAACGGAGCCTGAAGCTTTCTTT; cdr3_aa: CASKTEPEAFF
v_call: TRBV5-6; j_call: TRBJ2-4; d_call: -; clone_size: -; cdr3_nt: TGTGCCAGCAGCCCTCGGAGGGCTGGAAACATTCAGTACTTC; cdr3_aa: CASSPRRAGNIQYF
v_call: TRBV15; j_call: TRBJ1-3; d_call: -; clone_size: few; cdr3_nt: TGTGCCACCAGCAGAGATTTTGGGCTGGGTCCCTCTGGAAACACCATATATTTT; cdr3_aa: CATSRDFGLGPSGNTIYF
v_call: TRBV27; j_call: TRBJ2-1; d_call: -; clone_size: many; cdr3_nt: TGTGCCAGCAGCCTCACAGGGATGGGCTACAATGAGCAGTTCTTC; cdr3_aa: CASSLTGMGYNEQFF
v_call: TRBV15; j_call: TRBJ2-1; d_call: -; clone_size: -; cdr3_nt: TGTGCCACCAGCGGAAGACAAATGCTGTTTATATCCTACAATGAGCAGTTCTTC; cdr3_aa: CATSGRQMLFISYNEQFF
v_call: TRBV7-9; j_call: TRBJ2-3; d_call: -; clone_size: many; cdr3_nt: TGTGCCAGCAGCCCCCTAGGAGCCCTCAGGTCAGATACGCAGTATTTT; cdr3_aa: CASSPLGALRSDTQYF
v_call: TRBV6-5; j_call: TRBJ2-5; d_call: TRBD2; clone_size: many; cdr3_nt: TGTGCCAGCAGTTATGCTAGCGGGGGGGCCCCGGAGACCCAGTACTTC; cdr3_aa: CASSYASGGAPETQYF
v_call: TRBV20-1; j_call: TRBJ2-1; d_call: TRBD2; clone_size: many; cdr3_nt: TGCAGTGCCGGGACTAGCACCTACAATGAGCAGTTCTTC; cdr3_aa: CSAGTSTYNEQFF
v_call: TRBV12-3/TRBV12-4; j_call: TRBJ1-2; d_call: -; clone_size: many; cdr3_nt: TGTGCCAGTAAAGGACCCGGGACCGCGATAAACTATGGCTACACCTTC; cdr3_aa: CASKGPGTAINYGYTF
v_call: TRBV7-6; j_call: TRBJ1-2; d_call: -; clone_size: many; cdr3_nt: TGTGCCAGCAGCCCATTCAGTTATGGCTACACCTTC; cdr3_aa: CASSPFSYGYTF
v_call: TRBV7-8; j_call: TRBJ2-3; d_call: -; clone_size: few; cdr3_nt: TGTGCCAGCAGCTTAAGAGGGGACTCCCCCACAGAAACGCAGTATTTT; cdr3_aa: CASSLRGDSPTETQYF
v_call: TRBV12-3/TRBV12-4; j_call: TRBJ1-1; d_call: -; clone_size: -; cdr3_nt: TGTGCCAGCAGCGGGGGGGAGATCGGAGCTTTCTTT; cdr3_aa: CASSGGEIGAFF
v_call: TRBV29-1; j_call: TRBJ2-2; d_call: -; clone_size: many; cdr3_nt: TGCAGCGTTCTTAACACCGGGGAGCTGTTTTTT; cdr3_aa: CSVLNTGELFF
v_call: TRBV12-3/TRBV12-4; j_call: TRBJ2-1; d_call: TRBD1; clone_size: many; cdr3_nt: TGTGCCAGCAGTTTACACAGGGGCAATGAGCAGTTCTTC; cdr3_aa: CASSLHRGNEQFF
v_call: TRBV29-1; j_call: TRBJ2-5; d_call: -; clone_size: many; cdr3_nt: TGCAGCGTTGAAGATTGGGCGGGAGAGACCCAGTACTTC; cdr3_aa: CSVEDWAGETQYF
v_call: TRBV5-1; j_call: TRBJ2-7; d_call: TRBD2; clone_size: many; cdr3_nt: TGCGCCAGCAGCTTGGGGCCCCAGCGGGGGGCCTCCTACGAGCAGTACTTC; cdr3_aa: CASSLGPQRGASYEQYF
v_call: TRBV6-5; j_call: TRBJ2-7; d_call: -; clone_size: few; cdr3_nt: TGTGCCAGCAGTTACTCTACCTCATCCCCCGACTACGAGCAGTACTTC; cdr3_aa: CASSYSTSSPDYEQYF